Listed below are T cell receptor beta chains from one sample, sequenced in a study of identical twins. TCRdb processed the 5' RACE reads anew with MiXCR; each CDR3 protein has one entry. This table has 1.5 million to 2 million distinct CDR3 sequences, roughly 35% appearing once. The material sequenced was cord blood. Every receptor here comes from a newborn girl in good health. The CDR3 runs from the conserved cysteine through the conserved F or W. Fields, in order: J gene, D gene, V gene, clone size, CDR3 length, CDR3 DNA, CDR3 protein. The D gene is left open where the match is weak. The size of a clone is reported for some rows only, either as once, few or many, or as a class for expanded clones.

J: TRBJ2-3
D: NA
V: TRBV5-1
size: NA
length: 14
DNA: TGCGCCACCCGTGGCGGGGGCTTCACAGATACGCAGTATTTT
CDR3: CATRGGGFTDTQYF

J: TRBJ2-1
D: NA
V: TRBV5-1
size: few
length: 15
DNA: TGCGCCAGCAGCTTGGAAACATTCTCCTACAATGAGCAGTTCTTC
CDR3: CASSLETFSYNEQFF

J: TRBJ2-7
D: TRBD2
V: TRBV27
size: NA
length: 15
DNA: TGTGCCAGCAGCCCTGGGACTAGCGGGTATTACGAGCAGTACTTC
CDR3: CASSPGTSGYYEQYF

J: TRBJ2-7
D: NA
V: TRBV5-1
size: NA
length: 14
DNA: TGCGCCAGCAGCTTGGCCGGGGTTTTGCACGAGCAGTACTTC
CDR3: CASSLAGVLHEQYF

J: TRBJ1-4
D: TRBD1
V: TRBV6-5
size: few
length: 15
DNA: TGTGCCAGCAGTCGGACCGGGACAGCCTTTGAAAAACTGTTTTTT
CDR3: CASSRTGTAFEKLFF

J: TRBJ2-3
D: TRBD2
V: TRBV3-1
size: NA
length: 16
DNA: TGTGCCAGCAGCCAAGATCAAGCGGGGTTCACAGATACGCAGTATTTT
CDR3: CASSQDQAGFTDTQYF

J: TRBJ2-3
D: TRBD2
V: TRBV6-1
size: NA
length: 16
DNA: TGTGCCAGCAGATTTAGCGGGGGGGCCGGCACAGATACGCAGTATTTT
CDR3: CASRFSGGAGTDTQYF

J: TRBJ2-7
D: NA
V: TRBV4-2
size: NA
length: 15
DNA: TGTGCCAGCAGCCAAGATCAGGTCCGCTCCTACGAGCAGTACTTC
CDR3: CASSQDQVRSYEQYF

J: TRBJ2-7
D: NA
V: TRBV3-1
size: few
length: 12
DNA: TGTGCCAGCAGCCCGCTGGGGGCCGAGCAGTACTTC
CDR3: CASSPLGAEQYF

J: TRBJ1-3
D: TRBD1
V: TRBV5-1
size: NA
length: 18
DNA: TGCGCCAGCAGCTTCCTTGGGACAGGGCTGGGCTCTGGAAACACCATATATTTT
CDR3: CASSFLGTGLGSGNTIYF

J: TRBJ2-1
D: NA
V: TRBV27
size: few
length: 15
DNA: TGTGCCAGCAGTTTGGGTGTGCGGATCTACAATGAGCAGTTCTTC
CDR3: CASSLGVRIYNEQFF

J: TRBJ1-6
D: NA
V: TRBV18
size: NA
length: 15
DNA: TGTGCCAGCTCACCAAATATACAGTATAATTCACCCCTCCACTTT
CDR3: CASSPNIQYNSPLHF

J: TRBJ1-5
D: NA
V: TRBV20-1
size: NA
length: 13
DNA: TGCAGTGCCCCTACAGGGAGCAATCAGCCCCAGCATTTT
CDR3: CSAPTGSNQPQHF

J: TRBJ1-5
D: TRBD1
V: TRBV6-1
size: once
length: 15
DNA: TGTGCCAGCAGTGATCAGGGGGCGAGCAATCAGCCCCAGCATTTT
CDR3: CASSDQGASNQPQHF

J: TRBJ1-6
D: NA
V: TRBV7-9
size: NA
length: 13
DNA: TGTGCCAGCAGCTTGAGGGCTTACTCACCCCTCCACTTT
CDR3: CASSLRAYSPLHF

J: TRBJ2-7
D: NA
V: TRBV10-1
size: NA
length: 14
DNA: TGCGCCAGCAGCGGGGATAGGGAGTTGGACGAGCAGTACTTC
CDR3: CASSGDRELDEQYF

J: TRBJ1-1
D: TRBD1
V: TRBV6-6
size: NA
length: 16
DNA: TGTGCCAGCAGTTATAAACCGGGACAGGGATCACCTGAAGCTTTCTTT
CDR3: CASSYKPGQGSPEAFF

J: TRBJ2-1
D: TRBD2
V: TRBV5-1
size: few
length: 16
DNA: TGCGCCAGCAGCTTGGTGTCACTAGCGGATTACAATGAGCAGTTCTTC
CDR3: CASSLVSLADYNEQFF

J: TRBJ2-3
D: NA
V: TRBV20-1
size: NA
length: 15
DNA: TGCAGTGCTAGAGATCCCGGACAGAGCACAGATACGCAGTATTTT
CDR3: CSARDPGQSTDTQYF

J: TRBJ1-2
D: NA
V: TRBV3-1
size: many
length: 13
DNA: TGTGCCAGCAGCCAAGGGCAGGCCTATGGCTACACCTTC
CDR3: CASSQGQAYGYTF

J: TRBJ2-3
D: NA
V: TRBV25-1
size: NA
length: 15
DNA: TGTGCCAGCAGTGAATCTCGGGACCCCTCAGATACGCAGTATTTT
CDR3: CASSESRDPSDTQYF

J: TRBJ1-5
D: TRBD1
V: TRBV5-1
size: NA
length: 15
DNA: TGCGCCAGCAGCTTCCGGGACAGGGTAGATCAGCCCCAGCATTTT
CDR3: CASSFRDRVDQPQHF

J: TRBJ1-5
D: TRBD1
V: TRBV24-1
size: few
length: 16
DNA: TGTGCCACCAGTCCGTCAGGGGGCAGAGGCAATCAGCCCCAGCATTTT
CDR3: CATSPSGGRGNQPQHF

J: TRBJ2-7
D: NA
V: TRBV10-3
size: few
length: 11
DNA: TGTGCCATCAGGGGAGTTGGCGAGCAGTACTTC
CDR3: CAIRGVGEQYF

J: TRBJ2-7
D: TRBD2
V: TRBV7-7
size: NA
length: 18
DNA: TGTGCTAGCAGCCGGGACACACAGCGGGAGAGCTCCTACAATGAGCAGTACTTC
CDR3: CASSRDTQRESSYNEQYF

J: TRBJ2-7
D: TRBD2
V: TRBV7-9
size: once
length: 17
DNA: TGTGCCAGCAGCTCCCACAGACTAGCGGATGGTGACAATGAGCAGTACTTC
CDR3: CASSSHRLADGDNEQYF

J: TRBJ1-2
D: TRBD1
V: TRBV20-1
size: NA
length: 13
DNA: TGCAGTGCTAGAAAGGCAGGGGGCGATGGCTACACCTTC
CDR3: CSARKAGGDGYTF

J: TRBJ2-1
D: NA
V: TRBV12-3/TRBV12-4
size: many
length: 13
DNA: TGTGCCAGCAGTTTTTTTGGGTACAATGAGCAGTTCTTC
CDR3: CASSFFGYNEQFF

J: TRBJ2-3
D: NA
V: TRBV28
size: NA
length: 15
DNA: TGTGCCAGCAGGTTGGCCCTTCGGGACACAGATACGCAGTATTTT
CDR3: CASRLALRDTDTQYF

J: TRBJ1-2
D: TRBD1
V: TRBV15
size: many
length: 14
DNA: TGTGCCACCAGCACGTTACAGGGGCGATATGGCTACACCTTC
CDR3: CATSTLQGRYGYTF

J: TRBJ1-2
D: TRBD1
V: TRBV7-2
size: NA
length: 16
DNA: TGTGCCAGCAGCTTAGGCCCATGGACAGGGGGCTATGGCTACACCTTC
CDR3: CASSLGPWTGGYGYTF

J: TRBJ1-1
D: NA
V: TRBV3-1
size: NA
length: 13
DNA: TGTGCCAGCTTGGGGCTCGGGAACACTGAAGCTTTCTTT
CDR3: CASLGLGNTEAFF

J: TRBJ2-1
D: TRBD2
V: TRBV20-1
size: few
length: 15
DNA: TGCAGTGCCCGGACTAGGGTAGGAGGTTACAATGAGCAGTTCTTC
CDR3: CSARTRVGGYNEQFF

J: TRBJ2-2
D: TRBD2
V: TRBV10-3
size: NA
length: 16
DNA: TGTGCCATCCGTCTGGGACTAGCGGAGAACACCGGGGAGCTGTTTTTT
CDR3: CAIRLGLAENTGELFF

J: TRBJ2-7
D: NA
V: TRBV5-1
size: NA
length: 16
DNA: TGCGCCAGCATGGGGTTAGCGTCGATCGTACGCTACGAGCAGTACTTC
CDR3: CASMGLASIVRYEQYF

J: TRBJ2-4
D: NA
V: TRBV28
size: many
length: 14
DNA: TGTGCCAGCAGTTTATTCAGGGCCAAAAACATTCAGTACTTC
CDR3: CASSLFRAKNIQYF

J: TRBJ2-1
D: NA
V: TRBV2
size: many
length: 12
DNA: TGTGCCAGCAGTGAGTTAGCCCATGAGCAGTTCTTC
CDR3: CASSELAHEQFF

J: TRBJ1-2
D: NA
V: TRBV13
size: NA
length: 13
DNA: TGTGCCAGCAGCTTAAACAGATACTATGGCTACACCTTC
CDR3: CASSLNRYYGYTF

J: TRBJ1-3
D: NA
V: TRBV2
size: NA
length: 12
DNA: TGTGCCAGCAGTGAGGGGGGAGACACCATATATTTT
CDR3: CASSEGGDTIYF

J: TRBJ2-2
D: NA
V: TRBV20-1
size: NA
length: 16
DNA: TGCAGTGCTAGTCGAGTGGGAGGGGGCAACACCGGGGAGCTGTTTTTT
CDR3: CSASRVGGGNTGELFF

J: TRBJ2-2
D: NA
V: TRBV9
size: once
length: 15
DNA: TGTGCCAGCAGCGTATCAATCTACCAGGGCGGGGAGCTGTTTTTT
CDR3: CASSVSIYQGGELFF

J: TRBJ2-5
D: TRBD2
V: TRBV20-1
size: NA
length: 14
DNA: TGCAGTGCTAGCAAGACTAGCGGCCAAGAGACCCAGTACTTC
CDR3: CSASKTSGQETQYF

J: TRBJ1-5
D: TRBD1
V: TRBV28
size: few
length: 17
DNA: TGTGCCAGCCTCCCAGCGCCGGGACAGGGAAGGAATCAGCCCCAGCATTTT
CDR3: CASLPAPGQGRNQPQHF

J: TRBJ2-4
D: NA
V: TRBV28
size: many
length: 13
DNA: TGTGCCAGCAGTTGGGGAGCCAAAAACATTCAGTACTTC
CDR3: CASSWGAKNIQYF

J: TRBJ2-5
D: TRBD1
V: TRBV20-1
size: NA
length: 14
DNA: TGCAGTACCTTTAGGACAGGGGGCGAAGAGACCCAGTACTTC
CDR3: CSTFRTGGEETQYF

J: TRBJ2-2
D: NA
V: TRBV6-1
size: NA
length: 12
DNA: TGTGCCAGCAGTCCGCGTTCCTGGGAGCTGTTTTTT
CDR3: CASSPRSWELFF

J: TRBJ1-5
D: NA
V: TRBV27
size: few
length: 14
DNA: TGTGCCAGCAGTTTATCGGAGGGCAATCATCCCCAGCATTTT
CDR3: CASSLSEGNHPQHF

J: TRBJ1-2
D: NA
V: TRBV28
size: many
length: 11
DNA: TGTGCCAGCAGCCCTTCGAATGGCTACACCTTC
CDR3: CASSPSNGYTF

J: TRBJ1-4
D: NA
V: TRBV2
size: few
length: 13
DNA: TGTGCCCGGATGGGGATCGATAATGAAAAACTGTTTTTT
CDR3: CARMGIDNEKLFF

J: TRBJ1-5
D: TRBD1
V: TRBV20-1
size: NA
length: 16
DNA: TGCAGTGCGAATTCTTTGGGACAGCCGATCAATCAGCCCCGGCATTTT
CDR3: CSANSLGQPINQPRHF

J: TRBJ1-2
D: NA
V: TRBV29-1
size: few
length: 14
DNA: TGCAGCGTCGGCGGGGGCCCCACTGACTATGGCTACACCTTC
CDR3: CSVGGGPTDYGYTF

J: TRBJ1-6
D: NA
V: TRBV7-2
size: NA
length: 14
DNA: TGTGCCAGCAGCTTAGTTTCCTTTAATTCACCCCTCCACTTT
CDR3: CASSLVSFNSPLHF

J: TRBJ1-2
D: NA
V: TRBV28
size: few
length: 17
DNA: TGTGCCAGCAGTTTAGGTTGGGCAGGGGCGCCTAACTATGGCTACACCTTC
CDR3: CASSLGWAGAPNYGYTF

J: TRBJ2-1
D: TRBD1
V: TRBV5-5
size: few
length: 16
DNA: TGTGCCAGCAGCTTGGAACGGGACAGCCCCACATACGAGCAGTTCTTC
CDR3: CASSLERDSPTYEQFF

J: TRBJ2-1
D: NA
V: TRBV5-1
size: NA
length: 15
DNA: NA
CDR3: CASSFGRGISHERFF